Below, 25 T cell receptor beta chains from the same sample are listed, as sequenced in a study of T cell clonotyping in hematopoietic cell transplantation. Profiling relied on immunoSEQ multiplex PCR, and the TCRdb table lists in-frame clones only, not all of them. The sample records roughly 46,000 clones, roughly 80% being singletons. The sample's time point: recipient sample about 28 days before transplant, after cytoreduction. The sample was peripheral blood mononuclear cells, taken before stem cell transplant. These receptors all stem from a man in his sixties with myelodysplastic syndrome. Some clones in this sample may be carry-over from other donors' samples.

V usage is TRBV28 and J usage is TRBJ1-6; TRBD1 might be the D (6 bases). CDR1 and CDR2 (germline): MDHEN, SYDVKM. Trimming shortened V by 2 bases and J by 6 bases, and 14 bases separated the two germline ends. The CDR3 contains 16 residues. CDR3: CASSLGRGASNSPLHF. The CDR3 bases are TGTGCCAGCAGTTTAGGTCGGGGGGCATCTAATTCACCCCTCCACTTT.

The genes are TRBV29-1 and TRBJ1-2; D perhaps matches TRBD1 (5 bases). V gave up 3 bases and J gave up 4 bases, with 18 bases separating them. There are 15 residues in the CDR3. CDR1 is SQVTM and CDR2 is ANQGSEA in the germline V gene. The CDR3 DNA sequence: TGCAGCGTTGAGGTCACCCCCTGGGGGTCCTATGGCTACACCTTC. As protein: CSVEVTPWGSYGYTF.

The chain employs TRBV6-5 and TRBJ2-5, with 7 bases that match TRBD1. V trimming: 6 bases; J trimming: 2 bases; junction bases outside the gene matches: 6. CDR3 length: 14 amino acids. Germline assignment: CDR1 MNHEY and CDR2 SVGAGI. The CDR3: CASRVDRDQETQYF. CDR3 nucleotide sequence: TGTGCCAGCAGGGTTGACAGGGATCAAGAGACCCAGTACTTC.

J is TRBJ2-3 and V is TRBV25-1, with 10 bases that match TRBD2. Germline CDR1 MGHDK, CDR2 SYGVNS. The CDR3 has 17 residues. Trimming cost V 4 bases and J 0 bases; bases outside gene matches: 7. In DNA, the CDR3 is TGTGCCAGCAGTGCCTTCGGACTAGCGGCTAGCACAGATACGCAGTATTTT. It specifies CASSAFGLAASTDTQYF.

In its sample, this clone was seen a few times. This chain connects TRBV25-1 to TRBJ1-2, with D maybe TRBD1 (5 bases). Per germline, CDR1 MGHDK and CDR2 SYGVNS. The CDR3 is 13 amino acids. Trimming removed 6 bases at V and 5 bases at J, with 13 bases between. CDR3 DNA: TGTGCCAGCAGATTACAGGAGGGTTATGGCTACACCTTC. Encoded protein: CASRLQEGYGYTF.

This clone was seen a few times. The rearrangement joins TRBV9 to TRBJ1-3, with 9 bases lining up with TRBD1. The trim removed 1 base at V and 4 bases at J, leaving 3 bases unmatched. Germline-derived CDR1 and CDR2 are SGDLS and YYNGEE. The length of the CDR3 is 15 residues. DNA for the CDR3: TGTGCCAGCAGCGTACGAGGGACAGGGGGAAACACCATATATTTT. Its translation is CASSVRGTGGNTIYF.

The chain has TRBV10-3 and TRBJ1-6; D is perhaps TRBD1 (5 bases). V lost 2 bases and J 1 base, leaving 6 bases between the germline ends. Germline CDR1 reads ENHRY; CDR2 reads SYGVKD. There are 15 residues in the CDR3. CDR3 in amino acids: CAISEPGSYNSPLHF. The CDR3 nucleotides read TGTGCCATCAGTGAGCCAGGGTCCTATAATTCACCCCTCCACTTT.

The chain uses TRBV4-3 and TRBJ2-2; possibly TRBD1 for D (5 bases). V gave up 6 bases and J gave up 1 base, with 9 bases separating them. Germline V gene data show CDR1 as LGHNA and CDR2 as YSLEER. The CDR3 runs to 14 residues. DNA of the CDR3: TGCGCCAGCAGACCCGGACAGAACACCGGGGAGCTGTTTTTT. Translation gives CASRPGQNTGELFF.

CDR3 amino acids: CASSSYTVNTEAFF. The DNA of the CDR3 is TGTGCCAGCAGCTCCTATACCGTGAACACTGAAGCTTTCTTT. This sequence joins TRBV5-6 and TRBJ1-1; no definite D call. CDR1 and CDR2 (germline): SGHDT, YYEEEE. This CDR3 comprises 14 residues. The ends were cut back, 3 bases at V and 0 bases at J, with 9 bases in the middle.

This rearrangement joins TRBV6-6 to TRBJ1-5, with D uncertain. Germline values: CDR1 MNHNY, CDR2 SVGAGI (reference sequence). Trimming removed 5 bases at V and 3 bases at J, with 11 bases between. The CDR3 runs 14 residues. In DNA form, the CDR3 reads TGTGCCAGCAGTCTTAGACTTCCCAATCAGCCCCAGCATTTT. It codes for CASSLRLPNQPQHF.

The CDR3 DNA reads TGTGCCAGCAGCGGATCCAGGCTTAAAGCTTTCTTT. Its protein product is CASSGSRLKAFF. V usage is TRBV11-2 and J usage is TRBJ1-1; D gene uncertain. CDR3 size: 12 residues. Deletions cut 5 bases from V and 9 bases from J, with 13 bases between. Germline loops: CDR1 SGHAT, CDR2 FQNNGV. Together with reference TRBV11-2 and TRBJ1-1, the CDR3 gives the full variable domain: EAGVAQSPRYKIIEKRQSVAFWCNPISGHATLYWYQQILGQGPKLLIQFQNNGVVDDSQLPKDRFSAERLKGVDSTLKIQPAKLEDSAVYLCASSGSRLKAFFGQGTRLTVV.

The rearrangement links TRBV6-5 to TRBJ2-4, with D hard to call. The CDR3 has 12 residues. Germline V gene lookup returns CDR1 MNHEY and CDR2 SVGAGI. V dropped 9 bases and J dropped 8 bases, with 14 bases sitting between them. The CDR3 bases are TGTGCCAGTCTGTCACCGAGCTACATTCAGTACTTC. Protein product: CASLSPSYIQYF.

V usage is TRBV19 and J usage is TRBJ1-1; a weak D match, TRBD1 (5 bases). V dropped 2 bases and J dropped 2 bases, with 9 bases sitting between them. Germline V CDR1 and CDR2: LNHDA, SQIVND (reference sequence). The CDR3 has 14 amino acids. In nucleotides, the CDR3 is TGTGCCAGTAGTATACTATGGGGCAACACTGAAGCTTTCTTT. Its translation: CASSILWGNTEAFF.

The rearrangement joins TRBV30 to TRBJ1-2, with 8 bases aligning to TRBD1. CDR1 and CDR2 from the germline V gene are GTSNPN and SVGIG (reference sequence). This CDR3 has 12 residues. V lost 2 bases and J lost 8; bases outside the gene matches: 4. The CDR3 bases are TGTGCCTGGAGTAGACAGGGGAGAGGCTACACCTTC. Translated: CAWSRQGRGYTF.

The chain combines TRBV5-1 with TRBJ1-1; D is possibly TRBD1 (5 bases). V lost 6 bases to trimming and J lost 11 bases, with 23 bases between them. CDR3 length: 14 residues. Looked up from germline, CDR1 is SGHRS and CDR2 is YFSETQ. The CDR3 DNA follows: TGCGCCAGCACCGAGGGACGGTCCGGGCTGCGGGCTTTCTTT. Amino acid sequence: CASTEGRSGLRAFF.

The table lists this clone with a count of one. J is TRBJ1-6 and V is TRBV5-5, with TRBD1 identical over 8 bases. Germline lookup yields CDR1 SGHKS and CDR2 YYEKEE (reference sequence). V gave up 1 base and J gave up 9 bases; unmatched junction bases: 9. This CDR3 region has 16 residues. CDR3 coding DNA: TGTGCCAGCAGCTTGAGGTTAGGACAGGGCTTTTCACCCCTCCACTTT. It specifies CASSLRLGQGFSPLHF.

J is TRBJ2-7 and V is TRBV6-6; tentatively, D is TRBD1 or TRBD2 (5 bases each). Germline loops: CDR1 MNHNY, CDR2 SVGAGI (reference sequence). Trimming took 2 bases from V and 3 from J, leaving 11 bases between them. The CDR3 extends over 14 amino acids. The CDR3 loop reads CASSYNGDDYEQYF. The CDR3 DNA follows: TGTGCCAGCAGTTACAACGGGGACGACTACGAGCAGTACTTC.

This chain connects TRBV28 to TRBJ2-5; 13 nucleotides line up with TRBD2. V lost 5 bases, J lost 4 bases, and 13 bases stayed unmatched. In germline, CDR1 is MDHEN, CDR2 SYDVKM. The CDR3 covers 18 residues. CDR3 nucleotide sequence: TGTGCCAGCAGTCTTTATCCCTCACTAGCGGGGGGGCTAGAGACCCAGTACTTC. Amino acids: CASSLYPSLAGGLETQYF.

This clone was detected a few times. The rearrangement uses TRBV6-5 and TRBJ2-5, with TRBD2 as a possible D gene (6 bases). Trimming shortened V by 6 bases and J by 5 bases, and 19 bases separated the two germline ends. In germline, CDR1 is MNHEY, CDR2 SVGAGI. This CDR3 region has 15 residues. The CDR3 reads CASSPWAGLEETQYF. CDR3 nucleotide sequence: TGTGCCAGCAGCCCTTGGGCGGGGCTTGAGGAGACCCAGTACTTC.

This clone was counted a single time. The V gene is TRBV19, the J gene TRBJ1-1; D possibly corresponds to TRBD1 (6 bases). The CDR3 extends over 12 amino acids. Trimming pared 4 bases from V and 9 bases from J, leaving 12 bases between. CDR1 and CDR2 (germline): LNHDA, SQIVND (reference sequence). The CDR3 bases are TGTGCCAGTAGTACCCGGGGGGGCCAAGCTTTCTTT. It translates to CASSTRGGQAFF.

The chain uses TRBV2 and TRBJ1-6; weak D call: TRBD1 (6 bases). Looked up from germline, CDR1 is SNHLY and CDR2 is FYNNEI. Trimming took off 5 bases at V and 7 bases at J, with 15 bases between the two ends. There are 15 residues in the CDR3. In nucleotides, the CDR3 is TGTGCCAGCAGTTACTCAGCAGGGGAGAATTCACCCCTCCACTTT. This encodes CASSYSAGENSPLHF.

The CDR3 spells CASSYSMGFGTGELFF. CDR3 nucleotides: TGTGCCAGCAGTTACTCGATGGGGTTTGGAACCGGGGAGCTGTTTTTT. The V call is TRBV6-6, the J call TRBJ2-2; D unresolved. There are 16 residues in the CDR3. Germline values: CDR1 MNHNY, CDR2 SVGAGI (reference sequence). The V end lost 0 bases, the J end lost 5 bases, and 13 bases lay between the germline ends.

The CDR3 reads CASSLATGNTEAFF. The CDR3 DNA reads TGTGCCAGCAGCTTAGCGACAGGGAACACTGAAGCTTTCTTT. The chain carries TRBV7-2 and TRBJ1-1; D perhaps matches TRBD1 (6 bases). The CDR3 sequence is 14 residues long. Germline V gives CDR1 SGHTA, CDR2 FQGNSA. V was clipped by 0 bases and J by 1 base, with 6 bases between them.

The chain employs TRBV5-1 and TRBJ2-3; 7 positions match TRBD2. The V segment lost 4 bases and the J segment 4 bases; nucleotides outside the gene matches: 6. The CDR3 covers 14 residues. The V gene's germline CDR1 is SGHRS and CDR2 YFSETQ. CDR3 residues: CASSQGLVPDTQYF. CDR3 DNA: TGCGCCAGCAGCCAAGGACTAGTTCCAGATACGCAGTATTTT.

This chain joins TRBV11-2 and TRBJ1-5; D not resolved. Trimming took 1 base from V and 5 from J, leaving 12 bases between them. Germline CDR1 is SGHAT and CDR2 is FQNNGV. CDR3 size: 15 residues. The CDR3 DNA is TGTGCCAGCAGCTTAGGGTCGGCAGGTCATCAGCCCCAGCATTTT. This encodes CASSLGSAGHQPQHF.